The 21 T cell receptor beta chains given below trace back to one sample, sequenced in a study of cytomegalovirus exposure and HLA in healthy donors. The PCR was carried out with 60 Vbeta primers and 13 Jbeta primers. Here immunoSEQ multiplex PCR was the method, and the copy in TCRdb shows in-frame clones only, minus some. This table has about 170,000 clones, approximately 59% appearing once. Sequences were obtained from PBMCs. Every receptor here comes from a man aged 35 to 55 in good health and CMV-seronegative.

CDR3 DNA sequence: TGTGCCAGCAGCTTTACTAGCAGAACTTACAATGAGCAGTTCTTC. Translation gives CASSFTSRTYNEQFF. The rearrangement links TRBV7-9 to TRBJ2-1; D is possibly TRBD2 (6 bases). This CDR3 region has 15 residues. Germline V CDR1 and CDR2: SEHNR, FQNEAQ (reference sequence). Trimming pared 3 bases from V and 4 bases from J, leaving 13 bases between. The full variable domain, its missing parts supplied by reference TRBV7-9 and TRBJ2-1, is DTGVSQNPRHKITKRGQNVTFRCDPISEHNRLYWYRQTLGQGPEFLTYFQNEAQLEKSRLLSDRFSAERPKGSFSTLEIQRTEQGDSAMYLCASSFTSRTYNEQFFGPGTRLTVL.

V gene TRBV29-1 combines with J gene TRBJ2-1, with a possible D match to TRBD2 (6 bases). From germline, CDR1 is SQVTM and CDR2 ANQGSEA. The CDR3 loop spans 15 amino acids. Deletions cut 1 base from V and 8 bases from J, with 18 bases between. In DNA form, the CDR3 reads TGCAGCGTTGAAGGCGCGGGGCCGGGAATCGATGAGCAGTTCTTC. Translating gives CSVEGAGPGIDEQFF.

This clone has only one observation. The V gene is TRBV15, the J gene TRBJ1-1, with D hard to call. V gave up 0 bases and J gave up 5 bases, with 7 bases separating them. Germline V lookup: CDR1 LNHNV, CDR2 YYDKDF (reference sequence). There are 13 residues in the CDR3. The chain's CDR3 is CATSRDLRTEAFF. The DNA for the CDR3 is TGTGCCACCAGCAGAGATCTCCGTACTGAAGCTTTCTTT.

This clone has a handful of counts. The gene calls are TRBV7-9 and TRBJ2-2; possibly TRBD2 for D (6 bases). Germline values: CDR1 SEHNR, CDR2 FQNEAQ (reference sequence). Trimming cost V 4 bases and J 5 bases, with 14 bases left between them. The CDR3 extends over 15 amino acids. CDR3: CASSSQSRGTGELFF. For the CDR3, the DNA is TGTGCCAGCAGCTCCCAGAGTCGGGGGACCGGGGAGCTGTTTTTT.

V usage is TRBV5-1 and J usage is TRBJ2-1, with 10 bases that match TRBD1. J was trimmed by 7 bases and V by 0 bases; bases with no gene match: 4. This CDR3 is built from 15 residues. The germline CDR1 and CDR2 sequences are SGHRS and YFSETQ. The CDR3 nucleotides read TGCGCCAGCAGCTTGGGGGACAGGGGACTGAATGAGCAGTTCTTC. The encoded protein is CASSLGDRGLNEQFF.

The V call is TRBV9, the J call TRBJ1-2; 8 positions match TRBD1. V lost 2 bases to trimming and J lost 4 bases; unmatched junction nucleotides: 10. CDR1 is SGDLS, CDR2 YYNGEE, per germline. The CDR3 loop spans 16 amino acids. Here the CDR3 DNA reads TGTGCCAGCAGCGTGGGGGGGGGAACAGGGGGCTATGGCTACACCTTC. Translating it yields CASSVGGGTGGYGYTF. Combining the CDR3 with reference TRBV9 and TRBJ1-2 gives the whole variable domain DSGVTQTPKHLITATGQRVTLRCSPRSGDLSVYWYQQSLDQGLQFLIQYYNGEERAKGNILERFSAQQFPDLHSELNLSSLELGDSALYFCASSVGGGTGGYGYTFGSGTRLTVV.

This clone was found a few times. The V gene is TRBV6-1, the J gene TRBJ2-5; maybe TRBD2 (6 bases). The J call may be wrong; the DNA end is better matched by TRBJ2-7. This CDR3 has 13 residues. CDR1 is MNHNS, CDR2 SASEGT, per germline. CDR3 coding DNA: TGTGCCAGCAATACCGGAGGGCCCTACGAGCAGTACTTC. This encodes CASNTGGPYEQYF.

The chain joins TRBV7-8 to TRBJ2-7; TRBD1 matches at 7 bases. After removal of 4 bases from V and 1 base from J, the junction contained 4 bases not matched to a gene. This CDR3 has 14 amino acids. CDR1 is SGHVS and CDR2 is FQNEAQ in the germline V gene. CDR3 coding DNA: TGTGCCAGCAGCTATAGGGACAGTTCCTACGAGCAGTACTTC. Encoded protein: CASSYRDSSYEQYF.

Only a few counts were recorded for this clone. The chain is built from TRBV6-6 and TRBJ1-2; unclear D gene. CDR3 size: 11 residues. From germline, CDR1 is MNHNY and CDR2 SVGAGI (reference sequence). V was shortened by 6 bases and J by 8 bases, with 10 bases between the two germline ends. DNA of the CDR3: TGTGCCAGCAGCTATGAATGGGGCTACACCTTC. Its translation: CASSYEWGYTF.

The V and J genes are TRBV30 and TRBJ1-6; TRBD1 might be the D (6 bases). CDR1 and CDR2 (germline): GTSNPN, SVGIG (reference sequence). The CDR3 loop spans 20 amino acids. V was trimmed by 0 bases and J by 0 bases, leaving 21 bases between them. The CDR3 coding sequence is TGTGCCTGGAGTGTACGGTGGGGGCTCAGGGGCGGCTCCTATAATTCACCCCTCCACTTT. This encodes CAWSVRWGLRGGSYNSPLHF.

V and J are TRBV19 and TRBJ1-1; 7 positions agree with TRBD1. V dropped 6 bases and J dropped 5; count of bases not matched to a gene: 15. Germline loops: CDR1 LNHDA, CDR2 SQIVND (reference sequence). This CDR3 contains 16 residues. CDR3 bases: TGTGCCAGTAGAAGTGGGTATCGGACAGGTCAAACTGAAGCTTTCTTT. Protein: CASRSGYRTGQTEAFF.

In the case of this clone: Distinct nucleotide sequences in the sample also encode this CDR3. CDR3 sequence (DNA): TGCAGCGTCGGGACTAGCGGACAAGAGACCCAGTACTTC. This encodes CSVGTSGQETQYF. The chain employs TRBV29-1 and TRBJ2-5; TRBD2 aligns across 11 bases. The CDR3 is 13 residues long. V lost 6 bases, J lost 2 bases, and 2 bases stayed unmatched. The germline gives CDR1 SQVTM, CDR2 ANQGSEA.

The V gene is TRBV6-4, the J gene TRBJ2-3, with 13 bases fitting TRBD2. Germline trimming cut 3 bases from V and 5 bases from J; bases unmatched to any gene: 5. Germline lookup yields CDR1 MRHNA and CDR2 SNTAGT. The CDR3 consists of 16 residues. CDR3 protein: CASSETSGGAGDTQYF. CDR3 coding DNA: TGTGCCAGCAGTGAAACTAGCGGGGGGGCAGGAGATACGCAGTATTTT.

This chain links TRBV29-1 with TRBJ1-2; D gene unclear. The CDR3 runs 13 residues. Trimming took off 5 bases at V and 1 base at J, with 11 bases between the two ends. Germline CDR1 reads SQVTM; CDR2 reads ANQGSEA. The CDR3 spells CSVLRSDNYGYTF. The CDR3 DNA follows: TGCAGCGTTCTGAGGAGCGATAACTATGGCTACACCTTC.

The V gene is TRBV27, the J gene TRBJ1-1; 7 bases are a match to TRBD1. Looked up from germline, CDR1 is MNHEY and CDR2 is SMNVEV (reference sequence). V trimming: 6 bases; J trimming: 0 bases; junction bases outside the gene matches: 7. This CDR3 is built from 15 residues. The CDR3 reads CASRNGQAMNTEAFF. DNA of the CDR3: TGTGCCAGCAGAAACGGACAGGCCATGAACACTGAAGCTTTCTTT.

The chain links TRBV2 to TRBJ2-7; D perhaps matches TRBD1 (6 bases). This CDR3 is 14 amino acids long. Germline V CDR1 and CDR2: SNHLY, FYNNEI. V lost 4 bases and J 2 bases, leaving 12 bases between the germline ends. The CDR3 region is CASSGYRETYEQYF. Here the CDR3 DNA reads TGTGCCAGCAGTGGATACAGGGAGACCTACGAGCAGTACTTC.

The chain links TRBV4-1 to TRBJ1-2; D is possibly TRBD1 (5 bases). Between the trimmed V and J ends, which lost 5 bases and 4 bases, there was a span of 20 bases. Germline lookup yields CDR1 MGHRA and CDR2 YSYEKL. The CDR3 runs 16 residues. The CDR3 sequence is CASSSNIFRVRYGYTF. CDR3 coding DNA: TGCGCCAGCAGCTCTAATATTTTCAGGGTCCGCTATGGCTACACCTTC.

This clone was detected only once. Mismatch with germline at one junction end may stem from a read error. This chain joins TRBV7-8 and TRBJ1-5; D is undetermined. The CDR3 loop spans 13 amino acids. CDR1 and CDR2 from the germline V gene are SGHVS and FQNEAQ. CDR3 nucleotide sequence: TGTGCCAGCAGCTTAGGCCTTACTCAGGCCCAGCATTTT. Protein product: CASSLGLTQAQHF.

The V and J genes are TRBV27 and TRBJ1-1; D may be TRBD1 (6 bases). The CDR3 consists of 15 residues. Trimming took off 2 bases at V and 4 bases at J, with 14 bases between the two ends. Germline assignment: CDR1 MNHEY and CDR2 SMNVEV (reference sequence). The chain's CDR3 is CASSLKGVRTTEAFF. CDR3 nucleotide sequence: TGTGCCAGCAGTTTAAAGGGGGTTAGGACCACTGAAGCTTTCTTT.

The V call is TRBV9, the J call TRBJ2-1; possibly TRBD1 for D (7 bases). The CDR3 has 17 residues. Trimming left V 4 bases short and J 8 bases short, with 25 bases between. Germline V lookup: CDR1 SGDLS, CDR2 YYNGEE. CDR3 coding DNA: TGTGCCAGCAGCCCGACGCCCCAAGCGGAGGGGGCGGATGAGCAGTTCTTC. Residues: CASSPTPQAEGADEQFF.

The CDR3 is CASSGAGGETQYF. DNA of the CDR3: TGTGCCAGCAGCGGCGCGGGGGGCGAGACCCAGTACTTC. V and J are TRBV7-2 and TRBJ2-5; 8 nucleotides line up with TRBD2. J lost 5 bases, V lost 5 bases, and 4 bases had no gene match. Germline loops: CDR1 SGHTA, CDR2 FQGNSA. The CDR3 loop spans 13 amino acids.